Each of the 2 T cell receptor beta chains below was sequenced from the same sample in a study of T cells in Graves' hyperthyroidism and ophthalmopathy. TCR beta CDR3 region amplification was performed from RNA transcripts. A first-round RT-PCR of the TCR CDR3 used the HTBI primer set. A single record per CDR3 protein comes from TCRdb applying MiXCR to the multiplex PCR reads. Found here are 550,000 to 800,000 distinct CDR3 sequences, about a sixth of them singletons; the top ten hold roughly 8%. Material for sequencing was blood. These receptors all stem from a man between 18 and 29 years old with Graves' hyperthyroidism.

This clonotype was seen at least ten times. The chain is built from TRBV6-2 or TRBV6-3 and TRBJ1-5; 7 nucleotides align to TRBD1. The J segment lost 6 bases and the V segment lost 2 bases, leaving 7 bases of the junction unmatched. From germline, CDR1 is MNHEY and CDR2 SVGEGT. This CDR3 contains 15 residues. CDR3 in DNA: TGTGCCAGCAGTTACCTCGACAGGGCAGGTCAGCCCCAGCATTTT. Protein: CASSYLDRAGQPQHF.

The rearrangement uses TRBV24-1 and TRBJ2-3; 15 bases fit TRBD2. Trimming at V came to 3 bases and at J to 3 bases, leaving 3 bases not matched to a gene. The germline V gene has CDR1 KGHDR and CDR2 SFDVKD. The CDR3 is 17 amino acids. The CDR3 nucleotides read TGTGCCACCAGTGATGCCGGGACTAGCGGGAGGACAGATACGCAGTATTTT. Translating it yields CATSDAGTSGRTDTQYF.